These 6 T cell receptor beta chains originate from one sample sequenced in a study of CD8+ T cells in alopecia areata. RNA extraction was followed by reverse transcription into cDNA, which acted as the sequencing template. Only in-frame clones appear in the TCRdb table, and some are missing; sequencing was by immunoSEQ multiplex PCR. This sample has roughly 120,000 clones, each found more than once. Sequenced: lesional skin. Receptors originate from a C3H/HeJ mouse with alopecia areata. For this mouse line, the MHC haplotype is H2-k.

This clone was observed a handful of times. Genes and germline come from the mouse. Read data end 4 residues before the CDR3 end; the end is taken from the germline J gene. The chain is built from TRBV19 and TRBJ2-2; TRBD1 matches 8 bases. The CDR3 spans 14 residues. J was trimmed by 5 bases and V by 6 bases; bases with no gene match: 6. Per germline, CDR1 FNHDT and CDR2 SITEND (reference sequence). This CDR3 reads CASTTGAGTGQLYF. The CDR3 DNA, read in part, is TGTGCCAGCACGACAGGGGCTGGAACCGGG. Supplemented by reference TRBV19 and TRBJ2-2, the full variable domain reads GGIITQTPKFLIGQEGQKLTLKCQQNFNHDTMYWYRQDSGKGLRLIYYSITENDLQKGDLSEGYDASREKKSSFSLTVTSAQKNEMAVFLCASTTGAGTGQLYFGEGSKLTVL.

The table lists this clone with a few counts. At residue 13, TCRdb's protein disagrees with the DNA translation; the protein shown here derives from the DNA. Genes and germline come from the mouse. With the read ending 3 residues before the CDR3 end, the germline J gene is used to fill in that end. The rearrangement uses TRBV1 and TRBJ1-3; TRBD1 aligns across 11 bases. Per the germline V gene, CDR1 is NSQYPW and CDR2 is LRSPGD (reference sequence). V dropped 1 base and J dropped 3; count of bases not matched to a gene: 2. The CDR3 has 16 residues. CDR3 bases read: TGCACCTGCAGTGCAGTGGACAGGGGGCATGGAAATACG. Amino acids: CTCSAVDRGHGNT. The CDR3 reads in full as CTCSAVDRGHGNTLYF.

This clone was picked up a small number of times. Genes and germline are mouse. The read finishes 4 residues shy of the CDR3 end, and the germline J gene is used to complete it. The chain recombines TRBV5 with TRBJ2-1; 10 bases align to TRBD2. The CDR3 is made up of 16 amino acids. The germline V gene has CDR1 LGHNA and CDR2 YNLKQL (reference sequence). The V segment lost 2 bases and the J segment 0 bases; nucleotides outside the gene matches: 1. CDR3 amino acids: CASSQTGGDNYAEQFF. The sequenced part of the CDR3 DNA is TGTGCCAGCAGCCAAACTGGGGGGGATAACTATGCT.

This clone was seen more than once but under ten times. Genes and germline come from the mouse. With the read ending 4 residues before the CDR3 end, the germline J gene is used to fill in that end. The chain joins TRBV1 to TRBJ1-1; D is possibly TRBD1 (6 bases). Deletions cut 2 bases from V and 3 bases from J, with 13 bases between. Germline V gene data show CDR1 as NSQYPW and CDR2 as LRSPGD (reference sequence). The CDR3 sequence is 15 residues long. Partial CDR3 DNA: TGCACCTGCAGTGCATTCCTACAGGGTTACACA. It yields the protein CTCSAFLQGYT. The entire CDR3 protein reads CTCSAFLQGYTEVFF.

This clone showed up many times. The listed genes are named as in mouse. The read finishes 4 residues shy of the CDR3 end, and the germline J gene is used to complete it. The rearrangement uses TRBV13-3 and TRBJ2-1; TRBD2 might be the D (6 bases). Germline CDR1 reads NNHDY; CDR2 reads SYVADS. Trimming cost V 4 bases and J 3 bases, with 11 bases left between them. This CDR3 contains 14 residues. The CDR3 DNA, read in part, is TGTGCCAGCAGTCTCCCGGGGGGCTATGCT. This gives the protein CASSLPGGYA. From start to end, the CDR3 is CASSLPGGYAEQFF.

This clone occurred a few times. These gene names are mouse names. The read ends 4 residues shy of where the CDR3 ends; the end is completed using the germline J gene. This rearrangement joins TRBV17 to TRBJ2-1; 12 bases are shared with TRBD2. Germline CDR1 reads MNHDT; CDR2 reads YYDKIL. This CDR3 spans 16 amino acids. Losses at the gene ends were 5 bases for V and 4 bases for J; bases not matched to a gene: 6. The CDR3: CASSPGTGGFYAEQFF. CDR3 bases read: TGTGCTAGCAGTCCCGGGACTGGGGGGTTTTATGCT.